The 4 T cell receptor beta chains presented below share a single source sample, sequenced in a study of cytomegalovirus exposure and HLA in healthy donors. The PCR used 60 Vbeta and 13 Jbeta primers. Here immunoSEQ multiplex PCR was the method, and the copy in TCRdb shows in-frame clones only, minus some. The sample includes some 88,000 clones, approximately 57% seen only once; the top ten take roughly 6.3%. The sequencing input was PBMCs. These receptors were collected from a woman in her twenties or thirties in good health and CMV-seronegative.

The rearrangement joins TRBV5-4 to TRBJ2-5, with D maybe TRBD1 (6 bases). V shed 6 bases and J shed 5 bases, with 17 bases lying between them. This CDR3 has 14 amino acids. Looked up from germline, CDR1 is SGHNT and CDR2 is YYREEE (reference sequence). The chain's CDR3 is CASNPQGLWETQYF. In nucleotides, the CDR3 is TGTGCCAGCAACCCCCAGGGGCTTTGGGAGACCCAGTACTTC.

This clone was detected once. In DNA, the CDR3 is TGCGCCAGCAGCCAGGCAACAGGGACAGATACGCAGTATTTT. As protein: CASSQATGTDTQYF. The chain links TRBV4-1 to TRBJ2-3, with a weak D call TRBD1 (6 bases). The length of the CDR3 is 14 residues. V was shortened by 3 bases and J by 3 bases, with 10 bases between the two germline ends. Germline V lookup: CDR1 MGHRA, CDR2 YSYEKL.

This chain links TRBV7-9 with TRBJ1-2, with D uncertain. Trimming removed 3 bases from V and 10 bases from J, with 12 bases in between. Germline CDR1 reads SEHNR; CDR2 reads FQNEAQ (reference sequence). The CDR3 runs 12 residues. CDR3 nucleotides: TGTGCCAGCAGCTTCGATAGCGGGGACTACACCTTC. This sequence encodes CASSFDSGDYTF.

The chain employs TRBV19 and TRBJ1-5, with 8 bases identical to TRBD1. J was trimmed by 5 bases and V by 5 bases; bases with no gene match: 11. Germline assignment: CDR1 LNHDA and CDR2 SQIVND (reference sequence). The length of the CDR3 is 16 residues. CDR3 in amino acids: CASSGWGTGEDQPQHF. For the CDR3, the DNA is TGTGCCAGTAGTGGATGGGGGACAGGTGAGGATCAGCCCCAGCATTTT. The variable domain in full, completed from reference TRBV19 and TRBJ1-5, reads DGGITQSPKYLFRKEGQNVTLSCEQNLNHDAMYWYRQDPGQGLRLIYYSQIVNDFQKGDIAEGYSVSREKKESFPLTVTSAQKNPTAFYLCASSGWGTGEDQPQHFGDGTRLSIL.